These 14 T cell receptor beta chains came from one sample sequenced in a study of T cell responses to AZD1222 COVID-19 vaccine. TCRdb's copy holds only in-frame clones and misses some; the assay was immunoSEQ multiplex PCR. The sample carries about 70,000 clones, nearly 90% recorded once. The specimen comprised peripheral blood, sampled 28 days after the second AZD1222 dose. The source is an adult who received the AZD1222 COVID-19 vaccine.

V is TRBV20-1 and J is TRBJ2-1; the D gene could be TRBD1 or TRBD2 (5 bases each). The germline gives CDR1 DFQATT, CDR2 SNEGSKA (reference sequence). CDR3 length: 11 residues. Here the CDR3 DNA reads TGCAGCCCCCTAGGGACCAATGAGCAGTTCTTC. This gives the protein CSPLGTNEQFF.

The chain combines TRBV5-1 with TRBJ1-1; D call uncertain. The ends were cut back, 4 bases at V and 3 bases at J, with 10 bases in the middle. From germline, CDR1 is SGHRS and CDR2 YFSETQ. The CDR3 covers 13 residues. The CDR3 is CASSLRVDTEAFF. DNA for the CDR3: TGCGCCAGCAGCCTGAGAGTGGACACTGAAGCTTTCTTT.

This clone has a handful of counts. The chain is built from TRBV24-1 and TRBJ2-3, with D possibly TRBD2 on 6 matching bases. Trimming removed 6 bases at V and 1 base at J, with 13 bases between. This CDR3 comprises 15 residues. The germline V gene encodes CDR1 KGHDR and CDR2 SFDVKD. The chain's CDR3 is CATSSTGEGTDTQYF. CDR3 nucleotide sequence: TGTGCCACCAGTTCAACGGGAGAGGGCACAGATACGCAGTATTTT.

The chain's CDR3 is CASSINSGGLYGYTF. The CDR3 DNA reads as TGTGCCAGTAGTATAAACTCAGGGGGACTCTATGGCTACACCTTC. The chain couples TRBV19 to TRBJ1-2; 7 bases map to TRBD1. The germline V gene encodes CDR1 LNHDA and CDR2 SQIVND (reference sequence). The CDR3 covers 15 residues. Trimming removed 2 bases from V and 4 bases from J; junction bases left unmatched: 7.

The chain uses TRBV2 and TRBJ2-1; D is perhaps TRBD1 (6 bases). CDR3 size: 13 residues. The V end lost 8 bases, the J end lost 4 bases, and 12 bases lay between the germline ends. Germline CDR1 is SNHLY and CDR2 is FYNNEI. CDR3 region: CASSGTQYNEQFF. CDR3 DNA sequence: TGTGCCAGCTCCGGGACACAATACAATGAGCAGTTCTTC.

The chain combines TRBV12-3 or TRBV12-4 with TRBJ2-5, with D perhaps matching TRBD1 (5 bases). This CDR3 has 13 residues. V dropped 4 bases and J dropped 5 bases, with 11 bases sitting between them. The chain's CDR3 is CASSWGWGETQYF. The CDR3 DNA sequence: TGTGCCAGCAGTTGGGGATGGGGCGAGACCCAGTACTTC.

The CDR3 protein is CSVEKGQGKSYEQYF. The CDR3 bases are TGCAGCGTTGAGAAGGGACAGGGGAAATCCTACGAGCAGTACTTC. The chain employs TRBV29-1 and TRBJ2-7; 10 bases map to TRBD1. V lost 3 bases to trimming and J lost 1 base; unmatched junction nucleotides: 6. Germline V lookup: CDR1 SQVTM, CDR2 ANQGSEA. The CDR3 totals 15 residues.

The rearrangement joins TRBV7-2 to TRBJ2-1, with TRBD2 as a possible D gene (6 bases). V lost 3 bases and J lost 5, with 11 bases in between. This CDR3 contains 14 residues. Per the germline V gene, CDR1 is SGHTA and CDR2 is FQGNSA. CDR3 in DNA: TGTGCCAGCAGCTTCAGGAGGGCAAACAATGAGCAGTTCTTC. Protein sequence: CASSFRRANNEQFF.

The chain recombines TRBV29-1 with TRBJ1-2, with 7 bases identical to TRBD1. V lost 6 bases to trimming and J lost 6 bases; unmatched junction nucleotides: 13. CDR1 is SQVTM, CDR2 ANQGSEA, per germline. This CDR3 comprises 14 residues. The CDR3, as DNA: TGCAGCGTAGTGGGGAGGGGGCGCGCCAATGGCTACACCTTC. Translating gives CSVVGRGRANGYTF.

The chain recombines TRBV29-1 with TRBJ1-2; no clear D gene. V was trimmed by 7 bases and J by 2 bases, leaving 8 bases between them. This CDR3 is 11 amino acids long. The germline V gene encodes CDR1 SQVTM and CDR2 ANQGSEA. For the CDR3, the DNA is TGCAGCGCAGGCAGCAACTATGGCTACACCTTC. It specifies CSAGSNYGYTF. The complete variable domain, with remaining parts taken from reference TRBV29-1 and TRBJ1-2, reads SAVISQKPSRDICQRGTSLTIQCQVDSQVTMMFWYRQQPGQSLTLIATANQGSEATYESGFVIDKFPISRPNLTFSTLTVSNMSPEDSSIYLCSAGSNYGYTFGSGTRLTVV.

The chain uses TRBV19 and TRBJ1-5, with 7 bases matching TRBD1. The CDR3 has 16 amino acids. The germline V gene encodes CDR1 LNHDA and CDR2 SQIVND (reference sequence). J was trimmed by 5 bases and V by 5 bases; bases with no gene match: 12. The CDR3 here is CASSHYRDSFDQPQHF. The CDR3 DNA reads TGTGCCAGTAGTCACTACCGGGACAGCTTCGATCAGCCCCAGCATTTT.

This clone has only a few counts. The rearrangement links TRBV29-1 to TRBJ1-3; D gene uncertain. The V end was cut by 5 bases, the J end by 2 bases, with 13 bases between. Germline V gene data show CDR1 as SQVTM and CDR2 as ANQGSEA. CDR3 size: 14 residues. The CDR3 protein is CSVRSRFTGNTIYF. The CDR3 DNA is TGCAGCGTTCGATCTCGATTTACTGGAAACACCATATATTTT.

The chain has TRBV11-2 and TRBJ1-6; 9 positions agree with TRBD1. In germline, CDR1 is SGHAT, CDR2 FQNNGV. This CDR3 spans 17 amino acids. J gave up 8 bases and V 2 bases, and 10 bases lay outside the gene matches. For the CDR3, the DNA is TGTGCCAGCAGCTTACCGGGACAGGGCGGGTCATATTCACCCCTCCACTTT. It specifies CASSLPGQGGSYSPLHF.

The V gene is TRBV4-2, the J gene TRBJ1-6, with D perhaps TRBD1 (5 bases). CDR3 length: 15 residues. Germline V gene sequence: CDR1 LGHNA, CDR2 YNFKEQ. V lost 3 bases and J 7 bases, leaving 13 bases between the germline ends. CDR3 nucleotides: TGTGCCAGCAGCCAGGGGACGCTGAGAAATTCACCCCTCCACTTT. This gives the protein CASSQGTLRNSPLHF.